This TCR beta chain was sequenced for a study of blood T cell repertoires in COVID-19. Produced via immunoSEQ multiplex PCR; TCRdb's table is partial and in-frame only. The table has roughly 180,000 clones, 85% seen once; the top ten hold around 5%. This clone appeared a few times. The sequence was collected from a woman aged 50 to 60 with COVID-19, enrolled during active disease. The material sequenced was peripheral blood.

CDR3 loop: CASSPTGVADTQYF. CDR3 nucleotides: TGTGCCAGCAGCCCCACAGGGGTAGCAGATACGCAGTATTTT. This sequence joins TRBV5-5 and TRBJ2-3, with 7 nucleotides matching TRBD1. From germline, CDR1 is SGHKS and CDR2 YYEKEE (reference sequence). This CDR3 has 14 residues. The junction had 6 bases not matched to a gene; V was cut back by 4 bases and J by 4 bases. Filled out from reference TRBV5-5 and TRBJ2-3, the complete variable domain reads DAGVTQSPTHLIKTRGQQVTLRCSPISGHKSVSWYQQVLGQGPQFIFQYYEKEERGRGNFPDRFSARQFPNYSSELNVNALLLGDSALYLCASSPTGVADTQYFGPGTRLTVL.